The 22 T cell receptor beta chains below come from one sample, sequenced in a study of T-cell reconstitution after alpha-beta-depleted transplantation in children. Preparing the TCRbeta library involved the use of unique molecular identifiers. TCRdb itself ran the PCR reads through MiXCR, one entry per CDR3 protein. The sample carries about 830,000 distinct CDR3 sequences, 15% to 20% recorded once. The specimen comprised PBMCs, mostly from graft donor cells, sampled 360 days after TCRalphabeta/CD19-depleted stem cell transplant. Every receptor here comes from a male patient aged 10 to 17 who had a stem cell transplant for acute lymphoblastic leukemia, so the T cells may come from the graft donor.

The chain employs TRBV6-1 and TRBJ2-1, with a possible D match to TRBD2 (5 bases). The CDR3 has 16 amino acids. V shed 7 bases and J shed 2 bases, with 18 bases lying between them. Germline V gives CDR1 MNHNS, CDR2 SASEGT. The CDR3 loop is CASTKGERETYNEQFF. Written as DNA, the CDR3 is TGTGCCAGCACCAAGGGTGAGAGGGAGACCTACAATGAGCAGTTCTTC.

J is TRBJ2-5 and V is TRBV7-9; D uncertain. CDR3 length: 15 residues. V lost 5 bases to trimming and J lost 2 bases, with 15 bases between them. CDR1 and CDR2 from the germline V gene are SEHNR and FQNEAQ (reference sequence). The CDR3 DNA sequence: TGTGCCAGCAGCCACCCCCGGAGAGGACAAGAGACCCAGTACTTC. It yields the protein CASSHPRRGQETQYF. Together with reference TRBV7-9 and TRBJ2-5, the CDR3 gives the full variable domain: DTGVSQNPRHKITKRGQNVTFRCDPISEHNRLYWYRQTLGQGPEFLTYFQNEAQLEKSRLLSDRFSAERPKGSFSTLEIQRTEQGDSAMYLCASSHPRRGQETQYFGPGTRLLVL.

This clonotype turned up a few times. The chain uses TRBV2 and TRBJ2-7, with D perhaps TRBD1 (6 bases). The CDR3 sequence is 11 residues long. Germline CDR1 is SNHLY and CDR2 is FYNNEI. V lost 7 bases, J lost 6 bases, and 10 bases lay in between. The CDR3 spells CASKWGREQYF. In DNA form, the CDR3 reads TGTGCCAGCAAGTGGGGGCGCGAGCAGTACTTC.

This clonotype was observed a handful of times. This chain links TRBV12-3 or TRBV12-4 with TRBJ2-3; 12 bases are shared with TRBD2. Trimming cost V 7 bases and J 1 base; bases outside gene matches: 12. This CDR3 contains 18 residues. CDR3 in amino acids: CASTQRASGRAGTDTQYF. The CDR3 coding sequence is TGTGCCAGCACCCAACGGGCTAGCGGGAGGGCCGGCACAGATACGCAGTATTTT.

This clonotype has a handful of counts. The rearrangement uses TRBV7-8 and TRBJ1-3; TRBD1 agrees at 12 bases. V lost 1 base and J lost 8; bases outside the gene matches: 6. Per germline, CDR1 SGHVS and CDR2 FQNEAQ. CDR3 length: 16 residues. The CDR3 protein is CASSLGGQGAWDTIYF. For the CDR3, the DNA is TGTGCCAGCAGCTTAGGGGGACAGGGGGCGTGGGACACCATATATTTT.

This rearrangement joins TRBV19 to TRBJ2-1, with D perhaps matching TRBD2 (6 bases). The CDR3 spans 15 residues. From germline, CDR1 is LNHDA and CDR2 SQIVND (reference sequence). The V gene lost 2 bases and the J gene lost 4 bases, with 12 bases spanning the gap. The CDR3 here is CASSILPSEYNEQFF. The CDR3 nucleotides read TGTGCCAGTAGTATACTCCCTAGCGAGTACAATGAGCAGTTCTTC.

This clonotype has ten or more counts. V gene TRBV7-7 combines with J gene TRBJ2-2; D is unclear. The germline V and J ends were trimmed by 2 bases and 0 bases, with 4 bases remaining between them. Germline CDR1 reads SSHAT; CDR2 reads FNYEAQ (reference sequence). The CDR3 consists of 14 residues. CDR3 amino acids: CASSLNANTGELFF. The DNA for the CDR3 is TGTGCCAGCAGCTTAAACGCGAACACCGGGGAGCTGTTTTTT.

The CDR3 loop is CASSPPGLRSQYF. The CDR3 DNA reads TGTGCCAGCAGCCCTCCGGGACTCCGGTCCCAGTACTTC. The chain links TRBV7-2 to TRBJ2-5; D perhaps matches TRBD2 (6 bases). Germline V gives CDR1 SGHTA, CDR2 FQGNSA. This CDR3 contains 13 residues. V was trimmed by 5 bases and J by 9 bases, leaving 16 bases between them.

The V call is TRBV12-3 or TRBV12-4, the J call TRBJ1-2, with TRBD1 matching over 8 bases. The CDR3 totals 16 residues. V lost 3 bases to trimming and J lost 5 bases; unmatched junction nucleotides: 11. This CDR3 reads CASSFRRQGAWYGYTF. The CDR3 nucleotides read TGTGCCAGCAGTTTTCGTCGTCAGGGGGCTTGGTATGGCTACACCTTC.

This chain connects TRBV6-2 or TRBV6-3 to TRBJ1-2; 8 nucleotides agree with TRBD1. This CDR3 has 13 amino acids. Per germline, CDR1 MNHEY and CDR2 SVGEGT. The J segment lost 6 bases and the V segment lost 5 bases, leaving 5 bases of the junction unmatched. The CDR3 protein is CASSQGAKNGYTF. CDR3 nucleotide sequence: TGTGCCAGCAGTCAGGGGGCGAAGAATGGCTACACCTTC.

The chain is built from TRBV9 and TRBJ2-1, with 8 bases aligning to TRBD2. CDR1 is SGDLS, CDR2 YYNGEE, per germline. This CDR3 contains 18 residues. The J segment lost 5 bases and the V segment lost 1 base, leaving 14 bases of the junction unmatched. For the CDR3, the DNA is TGTGCCAGCAGCGTACAAGCGGGAGTGCAAGGGCCTCACAATGAGCAGTTCTTC. It encodes CASSVQAGVQGPHNEQFF.

This clonotype was observed a handful of times. The chain links TRBV3-1 to TRBJ2-7; unclear D gene. V shed 2 bases and J shed 2 bases, with 4 bases lying between them. The CDR3 spans 12 residues. Germline CDR1 is LGHDT and CDR2 is YNNKEL (reference sequence). Here the CDR3 reads CASSQIAYEQYF. CDR3 sequence (DNA): TGTGCCAGCAGCCAAATCGCCTACGAGCAGTACTTC.

The chain combines TRBV13 with TRBJ2-1; perhaps TRBD2 as D (5 bases). From germline, CDR1 is PRHDT and CDR2 FYEKMQ (reference sequence). The CDR3 is 16 amino acids. V lost 0 bases to trimming and J lost 0 bases, with 9 bases between them. The CDR3, as DNA: TGTGCCAGCAGCTTAGGCAGAGCGGCCTCCTACAATGAGCAGTTCTTC. Its translation: CASSLGRAASYNEQFF. Supplemented by reference TRBV13 and TRBJ2-1, the full variable domain reads AAGVIQSPRHLIKEKRETATLKCYPIPRHDTVYWYQQGPGQDPQFLISFYEKMQSDKGSIPDRFSAQQFSDYHSELNMSSLELGDSALYFCASSLGRAASYNEQFFGPGTRLTVL.

This clonotype was detected many times. The chain carries TRBV7-8 and TRBJ1-1; 10 bases map to TRBD1. J gave up 7 bases and V 4 bases, and 3 bases lay outside the gene matches. The germline V gene encodes CDR1 SGHVS and CDR2 FQNEAQ. The CDR3 is 13 residues long. The DNA for the CDR3 is TGTGCCAGCAGCTCGGGACAGGGGATTGAAGCTTTCTTT. This sequence encodes CASSSGQGIEAFF.

This clonotype has at least ten counts. V usage is TRBV13 and J usage is TRBJ2-4; 7 bases align to TRBD2. CDR1 and CDR2 from the germline V gene are PRHDT and FYEKMQ (reference sequence). CDR3 length: 15 residues. V dropped 2 bases and J dropped 7; count of bases not matched to a gene: 8. The CDR3 DNA reads TGTGCCAGCAGCTTAACAGGACTAGTAAAGAACATTCAGTACTTC. It yields the protein CASSLTGLVKNIQYF. The variable domain in full, with the rest retrieved from reference TRBV13 and TRBJ2-4, is AAGVIQSPRHLIKEKRETATLKCYPIPRHDTVYWYQQGPGQDPQFLISFYEKMQSDKGSIPDRFSAQQFSDYHSELNMSSLELGDSALYFCASSLTGLVKNIQYFGAGTRLSVL.

This clonotype was detected only a few times. The chain uses TRBV5-1 and TRBJ1-2, with a tentative D call TRBD1 (6 bases). V was pared by 4 bases and J by 4 bases, with 23 bases between. CDR1 is SGHRS, CDR2 YFSETQ, per germline. This CDR3 region has 17 residues. CDR3 in amino acids: CASSPPTGEATVYGYTF. The CDR3 DNA sequence: TGCGCCAGCAGCCCCCCGACAGGAGAGGCGACCGTCTATGGCTACACCTTC.

This clonotype was recorded a few times. The chain combines TRBV11-2 with TRBJ2-1, with D possibly being TRBD1 (5 bases). Trimming removed 6 bases at V and 9 bases at J, with 15 bases between. CDR3 length: 13 residues. The V gene's germline CDR1 is SGHAT and CDR2 FQNNGV. CDR3 protein: CASRFTGSGEQFF. The CDR3 region has the DNA TGTGCCAGCAGGTTTACAGGCTCGGGTGAGCAGTTCTTC.

The chain joins TRBV13 to TRBJ2-1, with D unresolved. The germline gives CDR1 PRHDT, CDR2 FYEKMQ (reference sequence). CDR3 length equals 15 residues. Trimming stripped 1 base from V and 3 bases from J, with 10 bases between. DNA of the CDR3: TGTGCCAGCAGCTTAGCGGGCCTACACTACAATGAGCAGTTCTTC. It specifies CASSLAGLHYNEQFF.

The chain employs TRBV20-1 and TRBJ2-7; D gene uncertain. Germline CDR1 DFQATT, CDR2 SNEGSKA (reference sequence). CDR3 size: 12 residues. V lost 3 bases, J lost 5 bases, and 11 bases lay in between. CDR3 loop: CSARGYTDEQYF. DNA for the CDR3: TGCAGTGCTAGGGGTTACACCGACGAGCAGTACTTC.

This clonotype was detected only once. The chain uses TRBV6-1 and TRBJ2-7, with TRBD2 matching over 10 bases. V shed 6 bases, J shed 3 bases, and the junction held 8 bases outside the gene matches. This CDR3 is 15 amino acids long. The germline gives CDR1 MNHNS, CDR2 SASEGT. The CDR3 region is CASRTLAGVGYEQYF. CDR3 bases: TGTGCCAGCAGAACGCTAGCGGGAGTGGGCTACGAGCAGTACTTC.

This clonotype was picked up a small number of times. The chain uses TRBV29-1 and TRBJ2-1, with TRBD1 matching over 12 bases. There are 18 residues in the CDR3. In germline, CDR1 is SQVTM, CDR2 ANQGSEA. J was trimmed by 6 bases and V by 5 bases; bases with no gene match: 17. The CDR3 spells CSVPGQGASTVISNEQFF. CDR3 nucleotides: TGCAGCGTTCCGGGACAGGGGGCCTCGACCGTAATCAGCAATGAGCAGTTCTTC.

The chain uses TRBV10-3 and TRBJ2-1, with a possible D match to TRBD2 (6 bases). V was pared by 10 bases and J by 6 bases, with 13 bases between. The CDR3 extends over 12 amino acids. Germline V gene data show CDR1 as ENHRY and CDR2 as SYGVKD. CDR3 protein: CATTRRSNEQFF. The CDR3 bases are TGTGCCACGACTAGACGCTCCAATGAGCAGTTCTTC.